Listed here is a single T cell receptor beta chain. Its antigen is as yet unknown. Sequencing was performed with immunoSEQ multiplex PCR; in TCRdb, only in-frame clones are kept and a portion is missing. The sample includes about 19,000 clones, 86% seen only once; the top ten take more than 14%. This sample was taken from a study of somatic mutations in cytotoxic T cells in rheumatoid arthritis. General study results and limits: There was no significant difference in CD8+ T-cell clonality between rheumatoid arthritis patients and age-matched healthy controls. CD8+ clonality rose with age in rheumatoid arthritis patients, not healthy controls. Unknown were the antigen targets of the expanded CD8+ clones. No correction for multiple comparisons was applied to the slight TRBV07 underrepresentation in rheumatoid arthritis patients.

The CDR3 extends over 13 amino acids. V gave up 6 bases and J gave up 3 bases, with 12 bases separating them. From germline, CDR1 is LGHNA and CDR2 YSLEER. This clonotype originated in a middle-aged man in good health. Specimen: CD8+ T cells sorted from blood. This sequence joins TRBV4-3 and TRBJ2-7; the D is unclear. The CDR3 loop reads CASSQHRNYEQYF. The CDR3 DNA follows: TGCGCCAGCAGTCAACACCGAAACTACGAGCAGTACTTC.